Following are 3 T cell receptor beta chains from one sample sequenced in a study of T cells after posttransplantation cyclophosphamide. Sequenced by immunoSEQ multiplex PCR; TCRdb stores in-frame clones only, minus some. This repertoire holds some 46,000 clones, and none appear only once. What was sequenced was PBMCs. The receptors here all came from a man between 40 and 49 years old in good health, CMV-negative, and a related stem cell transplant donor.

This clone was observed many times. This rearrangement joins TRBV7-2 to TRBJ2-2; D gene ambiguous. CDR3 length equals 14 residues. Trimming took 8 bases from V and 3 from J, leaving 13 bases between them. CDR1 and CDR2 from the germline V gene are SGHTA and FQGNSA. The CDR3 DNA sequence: TGTGCCAGCGCGGTTATAGGTGACACCGGGGAGCTGTTTTTT. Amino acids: CASAVIGDTGELFF.

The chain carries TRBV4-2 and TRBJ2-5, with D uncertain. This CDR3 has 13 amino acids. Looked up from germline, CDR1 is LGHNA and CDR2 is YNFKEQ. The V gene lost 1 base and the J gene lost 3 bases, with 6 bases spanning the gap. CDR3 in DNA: TGTGCCAGCAGCCAAGTAGTGGAAGAGACCCAGTACTTC. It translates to CASSQVVEETQYF.

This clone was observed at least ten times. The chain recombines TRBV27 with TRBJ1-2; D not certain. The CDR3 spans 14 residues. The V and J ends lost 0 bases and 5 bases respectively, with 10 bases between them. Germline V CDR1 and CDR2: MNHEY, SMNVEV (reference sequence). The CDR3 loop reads CASSLSAGSYGYTF. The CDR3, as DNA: TGTGCCAGCAGTTTATCGGCAGGCTCTTATGGCTACACCTTC.